One sample yielded the 8 T cell receptor beta chains listed below, sequenced in a study of early T cells in non-severe SARS-CoV-2 infection. TCRdb reprocessed the 5' RACE reads via MiXCR and lists one record per CDR3 protein. The table includes nearly 60,000 distinct CDR3 sequences, roughly 13% detected once. The source material was whole blood. These receptors originate from an adult who was a healthcare worker with PCR-confirmed SARS-CoV-2 infection or an uninfected control (not recorded which).

This clonotype was recorded many times. The V gene is TRBV6-1, the J gene TRBJ1-6, with a tentative D call TRBD1 (5 bases). Per the germline V gene, CDR1 is MNHNS and CDR2 is SASEGT. The CDR3 length is 16 residues. V lost 6 bases and J lost 9, with 21 bases in between. This chain's CDR3 is CASSSTKGSLGSPLHF. The CDR3 nucleotides read TGTGCCAGCAGCTCGACAAAGGGGAGTTTGGGTTCACCCCTCCACTTT.

The rearrangement links TRBV29-1 to TRBJ1-1, with D unclear. The germline CDR1 and CDR2 sequences are SQVTM and ANQGSEA. Trimming took off 5 bases at V and 4 bases at J, with 23 bases between the two ends. This CDR3 has 16 residues. CDR3 nucleotides: TGCAGCGTTCCCGGGAAAGCCCCTGGTGACCCCACTGAAGCTTTCTTT. This codes for CSVPGKAPGDPTEAFF.

There are many counts of this clonotype. V and J are TRBV2 and TRBJ2-2; no clear D. V was trimmed by 4 bases and J by 6 bases, leaving 6 bases between them. The CDR3 consists of 12 residues. Germline assignment: CDR1 SNHLY and CDR2 FYNNEI. The CDR3 region has the DNA TGTGCCAGCAGTGTGGAACCCGGGGAGCTGTTTTTT. Translated: CASSVEPGELFF.

V gene TRBV18 combines with J gene TRBJ1-4; TRBD1 matches 7 bases. CDR3 length: 14 amino acids. Germline V CDR1 and CDR2: KGHSH, LQKENI. V shed 6 bases and J 10 bases; nucleotides not matched to a gene: 11. CDR3 residues: CASSRTGDSGKLFF. DNA for the CDR3: TGTGCCAGCTCTCGAACAGGGGATAGTGGAAAACTGTTTTTT.

The chain has TRBV6-4 and TRBJ2-3, with 12 bases that match TRBD2. In germline, CDR1 is MRHNA, CDR2 SNTAGT. V shed 4 bases, J shed 1 base, and the junction held 0 bases outside the gene matches. The CDR3 covers 15 residues. CDR3 coding DNA: TGTGCCAGCAGTGGACTAGCGGGAGGCACAGATACGCAGTATTTT. It is translated as CASSGLAGGTDTQYF.

This clonotype appeared many times. The chain links TRBV29-1 to TRBJ2-5, with TRBD2 matching 7 bases. J gave up 2 bases and V 4 bases, and 4 bases lay outside the gene matches. This CDR3 comprises 13 residues. Germline assignment: CDR1 SQVTM and CDR2 ANQGSEA. The CDR3 spells CSVVREGQETQYF. The CDR3, as DNA: TGCAGCGTTGTAAGGGAGGGGCAAGAGACCCAGTACTTC.

This clonotype appeared a few times. The chain recombines TRBV13 with TRBJ1-5; D is unresolved. Germline loops: CDR1 PRHDT, CDR2 FYEKMQ (reference sequence). Trimming stripped 2 bases from V and 6 bases from J, with 5 bases between. CDR3 length equals 12 residues. The CDR3 spells CASSLRLQPQHF. The CDR3 bases are TGTGCCAGCAGCTTAAGGCTTCAGCCCCAGCATTTT.

The chain has TRBV7-9 and TRBJ1-1, with D unclear. The CDR3 sequence is 12 residues long. In germline, CDR1 is SEHNR, CDR2 FQNEAQ (reference sequence). V was cut by 4 bases and J by 7 bases, with 10 bases left in between. The CDR3 DNA reads as TGTGCCAGCAGCTACGACAATCATGAAGCTTTCTTT. It is translated as CASSYDNHEAFF.